The rows below give T cell receptor beta chains drawn from one sample of a study of T cell changes during pregnancy in multiple sclerosis. The table came from immunoSEQ multiplex PCR; TCRdb's copy has only in-frame clones and leaves some out. The sample has over 65,000 clones, roughly 90% seen once. The specimen comprised peripheral blood, sampled in the first trimester of pregnancy. Receptors originate from a female donor with multiple sclerosis, enrolled in a pregnancy study. CDR3s include the opening cysteine and the closing phenylalanine or tryptophan. D genes are given only for firm matches. For some rows the clone size is stated as once, few or many, or as a class when expanded; others skip it.

d_call	v_call	clone_size	j_call	cdr3_aa	cdr3_nt
TRBD1	TRBV19	-	TRBJ2-3	CASSIARGPTDTQYF	TGTGCCAGTAGTATAGCAAGGGGGCCTACAGATACGCAGTATTTT
-	TRBV30	-	TRBJ2-1	CAWGKWGGLYEQFF	TGTGCCTGGGGGAAGTGGGGGGGCCTTTATGAGCAGTTCTTC
TRBD1	TRBV7-3	once	TRBJ1-1	CASSLDRENTEAFF	TGTGCCAGCAGCTTGGACAGGGAGAACACTGAAGCTTTCTTT
-	TRBV7-6	-	TRBJ2-7	CASSLEAGEQYF	TGTGCCAGCAGCTTAGAAGCGGGCGAGCAGTACTTC
-	TRBV13	-	TRBJ1-2	CASSPLGKHLVNYGYTF	TGTGCCAGCAGCCCCCTCGGGAAGCACCTCGTTAACTATGGCTACACCTTC
-	TRBV4-3	-	TRBJ2-5	CASSQDFFGVKTQYF	TGCGCCAGCAGCCAAGATTTCTTCGGGGTAAAGACCCAGTACTTC
-	TRBV6-5	-	TRBJ2-5	CASSYPAGAFRETQYF	TGTGCCAGCAGTTACCCGGCAGGGGCCTTTCGGGAGACCCAGTACTTC
-	TRBV30	-	TRBJ1-2	CAWSEGGLGGYTF	TGTGCCTGGAGTGAGGGGGGGCTGGGTGGCTACACCTTC
-	TRBV2	-	TRBJ1-1	CASSEKGLVTEAFF	TGTGCCAGCAGTGAGAAGGGGTTGGTCACTGAAGCTTTCTTT
-	TRBV7-9	-	TRBJ2-7	CASSLWSGGEEQYF	TGTGCCAGCAGCTTATGGTCGGGGGGCGAAGAGCAGTACTTC
TRBD2	TRBV5-1	-	TRBJ2-7	CASSFLAGRNYEQYF	TGCGCCAGCAGCTTTCTAGCGGGCCGAAACTACGAGCAGTACTTC
-	TRBV28	-	TRBJ2-1	CASSSRGSLRYNEQFF	TGTGCCAGCAGTTCAAGGGGGAGTCTGAGATACAATGAGCAGTTCTTC
TRBD1	TRBV19	-	TRBJ2-7	CASSISTGAYEQYF	TGTGCCAGTAGTATTTCGACAGGGGCCTACGAGCAGTACTTC
TRBD1	TRBV5-8	-	TRBJ2-3	CASSSGGQGAGDTQYF	TGTGCCAGCAGCTCGGGAGGACAGGGGGCTGGTGATACGCAGTATTTT
-	TRBV29-1	-	TRBJ2-2	CSVGGVGGELFF	TGCAGCGTTGGGGGGGTCGGCGGGGAGCTGTTTTTT
-	TRBV28	few	TRBJ1-2	CASRGGTSNYGYTF	TGTGCCAGCAGGGGCGGGACGTCTAACTATGGCTACACCTTC
-	TRBV19	-	TRBJ2-7	CASSISQDQTYEQYF	TGTGCCAGTAGTATATCGCAGGATCAAACCTACGAGCAGTACTTC
TRBD2	TRBV7-9	once	TRBJ2-1	CASSFPIITTSGGNEQFF	TGTGCCAGCAGCTTCCCAATTATAACGACTAGCGGGGGGAATGAGCAGTTCTTC
TRBD1	TRBV6-1	-	TRBJ1-2	CASSEGDRDKGYGYTF	TGTGCCAGCAGTGAAGGGGACAGGGATAAGGGCTATGGCTACACCTTC
-	TRBV15	-	TRBJ2-3	CATSTPQGSTDTQYF	TGTGCCACCAGCACCCCCCAGGGGAGCACAGATACGCAGTATTTT
TRBD1	TRBV28	-	TRBJ1-2	CASQWTGVYGYTF	TGTGCCAGCCAATGGACAGGAGTTTATGGCTACACCTTC
-	TRBV7-2	-	TRBJ2-7	CASSLTRGGAQRSSYEQYF	TGTGCCAGCAGCTTAACTAGAGGGGGAGCCCAAAGGAGCTCCTACGAGCAGTACTTC
-	TRBV5-1	-	TRBJ2-3	CASSLAGTPTDTQYF	TGCGCCAGCAGCTTGGCCGGGACACCCACAGATACGCAGTATTTT
-	TRBV28	-	TRBJ1-6	CASSLWAERQTLNSPLHF	TGTGCCAGCAGTTTATGGGCCGAGAGGCAGACTCTAAATTCACCCCTCCACTTT
-	TRBV7-9	-	TRBJ2-7	CASSRWDGSSYEQYF	TGTGCCAGCAGCCGATGGGACGGGAGCTCCTACGAGCAGTACTTC
-	TRBV6-5	-	TRBJ1-1	CASSYGAVNTEAFF	TGTGCCAGCAGTTACGGAGCAGTGAACACTGAAGCTTTCTTT
TRBD2	TRBV28	-	TRBJ2-4	CASSLRTSGAVGKNIQYF	TGTGCCAGCAGTTTACGAACTAGCGGGGCGGTGGGCAAAAACATTCAGTACTTC
TRBD2	TRBV27	-	TRBJ2-7	CASNPSSSGRLSYF	TGTGCCAGCAATCCCTCGTCTAGCGGGAGATTGTCGTACTTC
TRBD1	TRBV19	-	TRBJ2-7	CASSIGRGYYEQYF	TGTGCCAGTAGTATAGGCAGGGGGTACTACGAGCAGTACTTC